What follows is one TCR beta chain and its context. The antigen remains undetermined. This specimen comes from a study of cytomegalovirus exposure and HLA in healthy donors. Though nominally healthy at sampling, donors likely had unrecorded immune exposures. Trimming took 4 bases from V and 5 from J, leaving 14 bases between them. Germline CDR1 LNHDA, CDR2 SQIVND (reference sequence). The CDR3 runs to 14 residues. Amplification used 60 Vbeta primers and 13 Jbeta primers. Libraries were prepared by immunoSEQ multiplex PCR; TCRdb keeps only in-frame clonotypes and omits some of them. The table lists roughly 120,000 clones, 75% to 90% of them singletons, with more than 8% in the top ten. Study-wide results and caveats: The productive fraction for most TCR beta V segments was about 90% or about 30% in an earlier analysis. Later examination showed HLA-associated TCR beta chains had greater clonal expansion than equally common others.

This clonotype originated in a female donor in good health and CMV-seropositive. The sequencing sample was made of PBMCs. The rearrangement joins TRBV19 to TRBJ1-2; the D gene is possibly TRBD1 (5 bases). Here the CDR3 reads CASSKVQEAYGYTF. Here the CDR3 DNA reads TGTGCCAGTAGTAAAGTACAGGAAGCATATGGCTACACCTTC.